These 19 T cell receptor beta chains originate from one sample sequenced in a study of T cell responses to AZD1222 COVID-19 vaccine. Measured with immunoSEQ multiplex PCR; TCRdb has only the in-frame clones, and not every one. The sample shows roughly 200,000 clones, roughly 92% of them seen only once. Sequences were derived from peripheral blood, sampled on day 0 of AZD1222 vaccination. Receptors originate from an adult in good health.

The V call is TRBV10-3, the J call TRBJ1-3, with D unresolved. V shed 11 bases and J shed 1 base, with 3 bases lying between them. The germline gives CDR1 ENHRY, CDR2 SYGVKD. The CDR3 sequence is 10 residues long. The CDR3 loop is CAASGNTIYF. The CDR3 DNA follows: TGTGCCGCATCTGGAAACACCATATATTTT.

V gene TRBV6-5 combines with J gene TRBJ1-5; D ambiguous. Germline V lookup: CDR1 MNHEY, CDR2 SVGAGI. The CDR3 is made up of 15 amino acids. V was shortened by 5 bases and J by 2 bases, with 13 bases between the two germline ends. In nucleotides, the CDR3 is TGTGCCAGCAGTCCGACGCCGGCGGGCAATCAGCCCCAGCATTTT. It encodes CASSPTPAGNQPQHF.

The chain links TRBV12-3 or TRBV12-4 to TRBJ1-1; 10 bases are a match to TRBD1. The CDR3 covers 13 residues. Unmatched junction bases numbered 8, after V lost 6 bases and J lost 10 bases. CDR3 nucleotide sequence: TGTGCCAGCAGACCGACAGGGGGCGGGGGAGCTTTCTTT. Translated: CASRPTGGGGAFF.

The chain has TRBV7-9 and TRBJ2-3; 12 positions agree with TRBD2. The CDR3 is 16 residues long. V gave up 5 bases and J gave up 6 bases; unmatched junction bases: 9. Germline assignment: CDR1 SEHNR and CDR2 FQNEAQ (reference sequence). The CDR3 region has the DNA TGTGCCAGCAGCACCTGGACTAGCGGGGTATCCGATACGCAGTATTTT. This sequence encodes CASSTWTSGVSDTQYF.

The table lists this clone with a count of one. The chain has TRBV3-1 (or the pseudogene TRBV3-2) and TRBJ2-7; D may be TRBD1 or TRBD2 (5 bases each). Germline loops: CDR1 LGHDT, CDR2 YNNKEL (reference sequence). The germline V and J ends were trimmed by 0 bases and 2 bases, with 11 bases remaining between them. The CDR3 has 15 residues. CDR3 sequence: CASSQDPGLPYEQYF. As DNA, the CDR3 is TGTGCCAGCAGCCAAGATCCGGGGCTACCCTACGAGCAGTACTTC.

The chain joins TRBV10-3 to TRBJ2-5; D ambiguous. The CDR3 is 14 amino acids. The germline V and J ends were trimmed by 5 bases and 1 base, with 11 bases remaining between them. Germline-derived CDR1 and CDR2 are ENHRY and SYGVKD. The CDR3 here is CAISSHAVQETQYF. CDR3 nucleotide sequence: TGTGCCATCAGTAGTCACGCTGTCCAAGAGACCCAGTACTTC.

This clone has only one observation. V is TRBV4-2 and J is TRBJ2-7, with D possibly being TRBD1 (6 bases). This CDR3 spans 14 amino acids. The V gene lost 1 base and the J gene lost 2 bases, with 9 bases spanning the gap. CDR1 is LGHNA and CDR2 is YNFKEQ in the germline V gene. The CDR3 DNA follows: TGTGCCAGCAGCCAAGTAGGACAGCCCTACGAGCAGTACTTC. Residues: CASSQVGQPYEQYF.

This chain links TRBV27 with TRBJ1-2; the D is unclear. The CDR3 runs 14 residues. Germline V lookup: CDR1 MNHEY, CDR2 SMNVEV (reference sequence). V was shortened by 3 bases and J by 4 bases, with 12 bases between the two germline ends. The CDR3 coding sequence is TGTGCCAGCAGTTTTACCCAGGCGGCCTATGGCTACACCTTC. Protein: CASSFTQAAYGYTF.

This chain links TRBV19 with TRBJ1-5; D gene ambiguous. The CDR3 sequence is 15 residues long. The V end lost 1 base, the J end lost 3 bases, and 10 bases lay between the germline ends. Per the germline V gene, CDR1 is LNHDA and CDR2 is SQIVND (reference sequence). CDR3 amino acids: CASSIGSDYNQPQHF. The DNA for the CDR3 is TGTGCCAGTAGTATAGGTTCGGACTACAATCAGCCCCAGCATTTT.

V gene TRBV23-1 combines with J gene TRBJ1-6, with D hard to call. TRBV23-1 is an ORF for which the function is uncertain. Between the trimmed V and J ends, which lost 1 base and 5 bases, there was a span of 15 bases. The CDR3 sequence is 17 residues long. The CDR3 protein is CASSQLSRHSHNSPLHF. The CDR3 DNA reads TGCGCCAGCAGTCAATTGTCCAGGCATTCCCATAATTCACCCCTCCACTTT.

The chain carries TRBV7-2 and TRBJ1-5; 7 bases fit TRBD1. The CDR3 is made up of 13 amino acids. The germline V gene encodes CDR1 SGHTA and CDR2 FQGNSA. J lost 7 bases, V lost 5 bases, and 5 bases had no gene match. The CDR3 sequence: CASSRQGGQPQHF. The CDR3 DNA is TGTGCCAGCAGCAGACAGGGCGGCCAGCCCCAGCATTTT.

This clone was seen a handful of times. The CDR3 is CASSRPSSYEQYF. As DNA, the CDR3 is TGTGCCAGCAGCCGACCCAGCTCCTACGAGCAGTACTTC. The chain carries TRBV7-2 and TRBJ2-7; no reliable D call. Per the germline V gene, CDR1 is SGHTA and CDR2 is FQGNSA. Trimming shortened V by 5 bases and J by 0 bases, and 8 bases separated the two germline ends. This CDR3 is built from 13 residues.

The chain couples TRBV6-2 or TRBV6-3 to TRBJ1-1; 7 bases are shared with TRBD1. CDR1 MNHEY and CDR2 SVGEGT come from the germline V gene. The ends lost 0 bases at V and 1 base at J; junction bases unmatched: 2. This CDR3 spans 15 amino acids. The DNA of the CDR3 is TGTGCCAGCAGTTACTCTCCAGGGGGGAACACTGAAGCTTTCTTT. Protein product: CASSYSPGGNTEAFF.

The rearrangement joins TRBV11-1 to TRBJ1-6; 9 positions match TRBD1. CDR3 length: 16 amino acids. Per the germline V gene, CDR1 is SGHAT and CDR2 is FQDESV (reference sequence). The V segment lost 5 bases and the J segment 0 bases; nucleotides outside the gene matches: 2. This chain's CDR3 is CASSRTGVSYNSPLHF. The CDR3 DNA follows: TGTGCCAGCAGCCGGACAGGGGTCTCCTATAATTCACCCCTCCACTTT.

The chain employs TRBV13 and TRBJ2-7, with a weak D call TRBD1 (5 bases). The CDR3 has 16 amino acids. V was cut by 3 bases and J by 3 bases, with 18 bases left in between. The V gene's germline CDR1 is PRHDT and CDR2 FYEKMQ (reference sequence). The CDR3 nucleotides are TGTGCCAGCAGCTTCGCGACAGAAGAACTTAGCTACGAGCAGTACTTC. Translating it yields CASSFATEELSYEQYF.

This sequence joins TRBV3-1 (or the pseudogene TRBV3-2) and TRBJ1-2; D gene unclear. V lost 4 bases, J lost 8 bases, and 17 bases lay in between. Per the germline V gene, CDR1 is LGHDT and CDR2 is YNNKEL (reference sequence). The CDR3 spans 14 residues. The CDR3 DNA reads as TGTGCCAGCAGCCCCCTCGGAGCCACGGCGGGCTACACCTTC. Protein sequence: CASSPLGATAGYTF.

This chain uses TRBV7-9 with TRBJ1-1; 9 bases line up with TRBD1. The V gene's germline CDR1 is SEHNR and CDR2 FQNEAQ (reference sequence). V was pared by 3 bases and J by 2 bases, with 4 bases of the junction left unmatched. The CDR3 has 15 amino acids. In nucleotides, the CDR3 is TGTGCCAGCAGCTTGCCACAGGGGGCAAACACTGAAGCTTTCTTT. Translated, it gives CASSLPQGANTEAFF.

This clone was detected once. The rearrangement joins TRBV5-5 to TRBJ2-3; D gene ambiguous. Trimming took 0 bases from V and 0 from J, leaving 11 bases between them. CDR3 length: 16 amino acids. Per the germline V gene, CDR1 is SGHKS and CDR2 is YYEKEE (reference sequence). DNA of the CDR3: TGTGCCAGCAGCTTGGTCGGTCGGATTAGCACAGATACGCAGTATTTT. It encodes CASSLVGRISTDTQYF.

The J gene is TRBJ1-6, the V gene TRBV19; D perhaps matches TRBD1 (6 bases). The CDR3 spans 14 residues. Germline loops: CDR1 LNHDA, CDR2 SQIVND (reference sequence). The V end lost 3 bases, the J end lost 10 bases, and 13 bases lay between the germline ends. As DNA, the CDR3 is TGTGCCAGTAGTATGGGGCAGGGGAGGTCACCCCTCCACTTT. This codes for CASSMGQGRSPLHF.